This T cell receptor (beta chain) was found in a study of cytomegalovirus exposure and HLA in healthy donors. 13 Jbeta primers and 60 Vbeta primers were used for the PCR. Clones were sequenced by immunoSEQ multiplex PCR, and TCRdb holds only the in-frame ones, with some missing. The table includes 150,000 to 200,000 clones, around 84% detected once. The ends lost 4 bases at V and 7 bases at J; junction bases unmatched: 12. This CDR3 has 16 residues. CDR1 and CDR2 from the germline V gene are MNHNY and SVGAGI (reference sequence). The chain has TRBV6-6 and TRBJ2-1, with 8 nucleotides matching TRBD1. The TCR comes from a man aged 18 to 35 in good health and CMV-seropositive. Sequencing used PBMCs. This chain's CDR3 is CASSSKDRVTWNEQFF. The DNA of the CDR3 is TGTGCCAGCAGTTCAAAGGACAGGGTAACGTGGAATGAGCAGTTCTTC.